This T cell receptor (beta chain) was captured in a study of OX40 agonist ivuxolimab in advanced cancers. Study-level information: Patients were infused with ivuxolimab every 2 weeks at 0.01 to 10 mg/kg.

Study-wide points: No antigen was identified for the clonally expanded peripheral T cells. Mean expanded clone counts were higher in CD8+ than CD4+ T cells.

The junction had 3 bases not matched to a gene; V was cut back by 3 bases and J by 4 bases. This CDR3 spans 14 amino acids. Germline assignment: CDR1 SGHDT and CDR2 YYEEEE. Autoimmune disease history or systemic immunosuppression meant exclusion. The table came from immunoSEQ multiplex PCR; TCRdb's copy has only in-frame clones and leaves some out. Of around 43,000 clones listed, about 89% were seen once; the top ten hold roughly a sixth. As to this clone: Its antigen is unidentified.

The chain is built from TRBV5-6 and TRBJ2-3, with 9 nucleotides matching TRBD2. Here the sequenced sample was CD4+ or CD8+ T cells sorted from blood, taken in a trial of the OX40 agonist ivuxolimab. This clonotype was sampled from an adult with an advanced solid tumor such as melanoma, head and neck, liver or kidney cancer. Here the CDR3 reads CASSSGLAPDTQYF. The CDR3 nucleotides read TGTGCCAGCAGCTCGGGACTAGCTCCAGATACGCAGTATTTT.